Each of the 10 T cell receptor beta chains below was sequenced from the same sample in a study of blood T cell repertoires in COVID-19. Generated by immunoSEQ multiplex PCR, the TCRdb table keeps only in-frame clones and is missing some. Of a few hundred thousand clones in the sample, about 80% were seen once. The sequenced sample was peripheral blood. These receptors were collected from a man older than 75 with acute or convalescent COVID-19.

V is TRBV25-1 and J is TRBJ2-4; 9 bases align to TRBD1. Germline-derived CDR1 and CDR2 are MGHDK and SYGVNS. This CDR3 contains 14 residues. V lost 10 bases and J lost 4; bases outside the gene matches: 8. The CDR3 nucleotides read TGTGCCACCAGAGAAGGGACAGGGAAAAACATTCAGTACTTC. Amino acid sequence: CATREGTGKNIQYF.

This clone was picked up a small number of times. The V and J genes are TRBV28 and TRBJ1-1, with D maybe TRBD1 (6 bases). V was shortened by 2 bases and J by 6 bases, with 19 bases between the two germline ends. Germline CDR1 is MDHEN and CDR2 is SYDVKM. This CDR3 comprises 16 residues. DNA for the CDR3: TGTGCCAGCAGTTTAGGTGGAGTCGGGGGGCTCGCTGAAGCTTTCTTT. This sequence encodes CASSLGGVGGLAEAFF.

The rearrangement uses TRBV4-2 and TRBJ2-5; TRBD2 is a possible D gene (6 bases). V was pared by 0 bases and J by 5 bases, with 10 bases between. CDR1 is LGHNA, CDR2 YNFKEQ, per germline. CDR3 length: 14 residues. The CDR3 nucleotides are TGTGCCAGCAGCCAAGAACGGAGGGATGAGACCCAGTACTTC. As protein: CASSQERRDETQYF.

This chain connects TRBV7-9 to TRBJ2-7; perhaps TRBD1 as D (6 bases). This CDR3 is 15 amino acids long. Trimming removed 5 bases from V and 2 bases from J, with 16 bases in between. Germline values: CDR1 SEHNR, CDR2 FQNEAQ (reference sequence). As DNA, the CDR3 is TGTGCCAGCAGCGACCCTGAGGGGACAACCTACGAGCAGTACTTC. Amino acids: CASSDPEGTTYEQYF.

The chain carries TRBV28 and TRBJ2-7; TRBD2 is a possible D gene (6 bases). With 5 bases removed from V and 3 bases from J, the gap between germline ends came to 14 bases. Looked up from germline, CDR1 is MDHEN and CDR2 is SYDVKM. The CDR3 length is 14 residues. CDR3 loop: CASSLYGGHYEQYF. CDR3 nucleotides: TGTGCCAGCAGTCTCTACGGGGGTCACTACGAGCAGTACTTC.

This clone was seen only a few times. The CDR3 nucleotides read TGTGCCAGCAGCTCTACGAGGGGGTTGGAAAAACTGTTTTTT. Protein product: CASSSTRGLEKLFF. The chain joins TRBV28 to TRBJ1-4, with a tentative D call TRBD1 (6 bases). The CDR3 spans 14 residues. Germline CDR1 is MDHEN and CDR2 is SYDVKM. The V and J ends lost 6 bases and 8 bases respectively, with 16 bases between them.

The chain has TRBV27 and TRBJ1-6, with 11 bases matching TRBD1. CDR1 is MNHEY and CDR2 is SMNVEV in the germline V gene (reference sequence). V lost 6 bases and J lost 13; bases outside the gene matches: 8. The CDR3 loop spans 14 amino acids. The CDR3 bases are TGTGCCAGCAGGCGGACAGGGGGCGAATGGCCCCTCCACTTT. Protein product: CASRRTGGEWPLHF.

A few counts support this clone. This chain uses TRBV14 with TRBJ1-6; 8 bases fit TRBD1. Germline V gives CDR1 SGHDN, CDR2 FVKESK. The CDR3 totals 18 residues. The V and J ends lost 4 bases and 1 base, in that order; junction bases with no gene match: 9. The chain's CDR3 is CASSRARRGLSYNSPLHF. CDR3 sequence (DNA): TGTGCCAGCAGCCGGGCGCGCAGGGGGCTATCCTATAATTCACCCCTCCACTTT.

This clone has just one count. The chain recombines TRBV18 with TRBJ1-3; no firm D call. V gave up 3 bases and J gave up 0 bases, with 18 bases separating them. Per the germline V gene, CDR1 is KGHSH and CDR2 is LQKENI. The CDR3 has 18 amino acids. CDR3 region: CASSPPRGEGSSGNTIYF. DNA for the CDR3: TGTGCCAGCTCACCGCCCCGAGGTGAGGGAAGCTCTGGAAACACCATATATTTT.

The gene calls are TRBV15 and TRBJ1-1; 8 bases match TRBD1. CDR1 LNHNV and CDR2 YYDKDF come from the germline V gene (reference sequence). The CDR3 sequence is 17 residues long. The V and J ends lost 0 bases and 0 bases, in that order; junction bases with no gene match: 6. The CDR3 sequence: CATSRDRQGALNTEAFF. CDR3 sequence (DNA): TGTGCCACCAGCAGAGATCGGCAGGGGGCCCTGAACACTGAAGCTTTCTTT.